This record looks at one TCR beta chain sequence and its context. Its antigen remains unknown. This sample stems from a study of shared clonotypes between healthy human individuals. Overall study findings and caveats: Larger estimated richness was generally seen in naive subsets than in memory subsets. The small donor group covered limited genetic and exposure diversity.

A deep-level run was used for the assay. This table comes from immunoSEQ multiplex PCR, and its TCRdb copy is limited to in-frame clones, with some not included. The sample contains a few million clones, about 93% of which appear only once. CD45RO-negative cells were positively selected for CCR7, leaving out terminally differentiated effector memory CD45RA+ cells. Only Caucasian adults living in Nashville, Tennessee served as donors. CDR1 and CDR2 from the germline V gene are SGDLS and YYNGEE. The CDR3 totals 15 residues. Trimming removed 4 bases from V and 6 bases from J; junction bases left unmatched: 9.

The receptor comes from a man in his late teens or twenties in good health. Some clones in this sample may be carry-over from other donors' samples. The sequenced material came from naive CD8+ T cells from PBMCs. The chain employs TRBV9 and TRBJ1-4; 7 nucleotides align to TRBD1. The CDR3 DNA reads TGTGCCAGCAGCCCAAATGGCAGGGGGTATGAAAAACTGTTTTTT. Amino acid sequence: CASSPNGRGYEKLFF.